This TCR beta chain was profiled in a study of blood T cell repertoires in COVID-19. Study summary: Spain, Italy and the United States supplied samples that represented acute and convalescent COVID-19. PBMCs, B-cell-depleted T cells, or T cells were the source of the cDNA or gDNA that made up the material.

The authors' processing: It was from reference gene primer amplification that nucleated cell counts were estimated. This table comes from immunoSEQ multiplex PCR, and its TCRdb copy is limited to in-frame clones, with some not included. For V, J and clone size, that table is used; D and trimming come from the DNA. The sample has about 130,000 clones; roughly 72% are singletons. The germline gives CDR1 SNHLY, CDR2 FYNNEI. The CDR3 spans 13 residues. J lost 6 bases, V lost 8 bases, and 7 bases had no gene match. This chain links TRBV2 with TRBJ2-1, with 7 bases lining up with TRBD2. The sequence came from a man aged 55 to 70 with acute or convalescent COVID-19. Sequencing was carried out using peripheral blood. The CDR3 reads CASSGGRGNEQFF. DNA of the CDR3: TGTGCCAGCTCGGGCGGGAGAGGCAATGAGCAGTTCTTC.